This T cell receptor beta chain was observed in a study of OX40 agonist ivuxolimab in advanced cancers. Study-wide context: Patients achieving partial responses numbered three: one hepatocellular carcinoma case and two cutaneous melanoma cases. The study, taken as a whole, reports: Compared with CD4+, CD8+ T cells on average had more expanded clones. What antigens the expanded peripheral T cells recognized was never established.

Systemic immunosuppression or a history of autoimmune disease excluded patients. This clone was found once. What it recognizes is unknown. CDR1 SNHLY and CDR2 FYNNEI come from the germline V gene. There are 13 residues in the CDR3. V was shortened by 7 bases and J by 3 bases, with 12 bases between the two germline ends. The protocol was immunoSEQ multiplex PCR, while the TCRdb copy is restricted to in-frame clones and leaves out a portion. Among approximately 84,000 clones listed, about 93% were seen once. The sample was CD4+ or CD8+ T cells sorted from blood, taken in a trial of the OX40 agonist ivuxolimab. This sequence originates from an adult with an advanced solid tumor such as melanoma, head and neck, liver or kidney cancer. This chain joins TRBV2 and TRBJ1-2; possible D gene TRBD1, 6 bases. The CDR3 bases are TGTGCCAGCATGGCAGGGGAAGACTATGGCTACACCTTC. This sequence encodes CASMAGEDYGYTF.